One sample yielded the 22 T cell receptor beta chains listed below, sequenced in a study of T cells in Graves' hyperthyroidism and ophthalmopathy. It was RNA transcripts that yielded the amplified TCR beta CDR3 regions. Researchers ran a first-round RT-PCR on the TCR CDR3 using the HTBI primer set. MiXCR, applied by TCRdb to the multiplex PCR reads, yields one record per CDR3 protein. The sample holds fewer than 750,000 distinct CDR3 sequences, approximately 14% seen once. The sequenced sample consisted of blood. The source of these receptors is a woman in her 50s with Graves' ophthalmopathy.

The J gene is TRBJ2-7, the V gene TRBV16; D is unclear. CDR1 KGHSY and CDR2 FQNENV come from the germline V gene. The CDR3 runs to 14 residues. V was clipped by 1 base and J by 4 bases, with 11 bases between them. The CDR3 DNA is TGTGCCAGCAGCCAATATAGGTGGGGTTACGAGCAGTACTTC. As protein: CASSQYRWGYEQYF.

The sample holds many counts of this clonotype. The chain employs TRBV3-1 and TRBJ2-1; 10 bases are shared with TRBD2. This CDR3 has 18 amino acids. V shed 1 base, J shed 4 bases, and the junction held 10 bases outside the gene matches. Per the germline V gene, CDR1 is LGHDT and CDR2 is YNNKEL (reference sequence). The CDR3 DNA sequence: TGTGCCAGCAGCCAAGGGCTAGCGGGAGACGCACGATACAATGAGCAGTTCTTC. It translates to CASSQGLAGDARYNEQFF.

This clonotype was seen ten or more times. V usage is TRBV6-2 or TRBV6-3 and J usage is TRBJ1-2; D is possibly TRBD1 (6 bases). Germline values: CDR1 MNHEY, CDR2 SVGEGT. This CDR3 spans 14 amino acids. Deletions cut 4 bases from V and 6 bases from J, with 15 bases between. In DNA, the CDR3 is TGTGCCAGCAGTTTGGACAGTGAGTTCGATGGCTACACCTTC. Translating gives CASSLDSEFDGYTF.

Many counts were recorded for this clonotype. The chain carries TRBV7-9 and TRBJ2-7; 9 bases align to TRBD1. The V segment lost 5 bases and the J segment 4 bases; nucleotides outside the gene matches: 9. Germline CDR1 is SEHNR and CDR2 is FQNEAQ (reference sequence). This CDR3 is built from 15 residues. The CDR3 spells CASSQRTGVEYEQYF. The CDR3 DNA follows: TGTGCCAGCAGCCAAAGGACAGGGGTCGAATACGAGCAGTACTTC.

This clonotype was recorded many times. The V call is TRBV28, the J call TRBJ1-3; TRBD1 matches 12 bases. CDR3 length equals 16 residues. Germline assignment: CDR1 MDHEN and CDR2 SYDVKM. Germline trimming cut 3 bases from V and 3 bases from J; bases unmatched to any gene: 3. CDR3 nucleotides: TGTGCCAGCAGTTTTGGGACAGGGGGCTTTGGAAACACCATATATTTT. It is translated as CASSFGTGGFGNTIYF.

On this clonotype itself: The junction does not match germline at one end; this may be a read error. The chain couples TRBV11-1 to TRBJ2-1; no clear D gene. There are 17 residues in the CDR3. Per the germline V gene, CDR1 is SGHAT and CDR2 is FQDESV (reference sequence). The DNA for the CDR3 is TGCGCCAGCAGCCTTACCTTGGGCAGCGCCTCCTACAATGAGCAGTTCTTC. It codes for CASSLTLGSASYNEQFF.

For this clonotype: Relative to the germline gene, one junction end is altered; a read error may explain this. The rearrangement uses TRBV30 and TRBJ2-1; D could derive from TRBD1 or TRBD2 (5 bases each). Germline values: CDR1 GTSNPN, CDR2 SVGIG (reference sequence). The CDR3 runs to 12 residues. CDR3 coding DNA: TGTGCCTGGACTTGGGGGAGCAATGAGCAGCTCTTC. Residues: CAWTWGSNEQLF.

In its sample, this clonotype was seen many times. V and J are TRBV11-3 and TRBJ1-5; no clear D gene. Germline values: CDR1 SGHNT, CDR2 YENEEA. Trimming took 0 bases from V and 0 from J, leaving 12 bases between them. This CDR3 is 17 amino acids long. The chain's CDR3 is CASSLEALCHSNQPQHF. The CDR3 nucleotides are TGTGCCAGCAGCTTAGAGGCGTTGTGTCATAGCAATCAGCCCCAGCATTTT.

This clonotype has ten or more counts. This chain connects TRBV12-3 or TRBV12-4 to TRBJ2-7; TRBD2 aligns across 8 bases. The CDR3 extends over 14 amino acids. V gave up 1 base and J gave up 6 bases; unmatched junction bases: 5. This CDR3 is CASSLGTSHGEQYF. CDR3 in DNA: TGTGCCAGCAGTTTAGGGACTAGCCATGGCGAGCAGTACTTC.

This rearrangement joins TRBV20-1 to TRBJ2-2, with 11 bases aligning to TRBD2. CDR3 length: 17 residues. J was trimmed by 4 bases and V by 0 bases; bases with no gene match: 7. In germline, CDR1 is DFQATT, CDR2 SNEGSKA (reference sequence). CDR3 amino acids: CSARDWPTSGTTGELFF. The CDR3 region has the DNA TGCAGTGCTAGAGATTGGCCGACTAGCGGGACCACCGGGGAGCTGTTTTTT.

The chain couples TRBV29-1 to TRBJ2-1; D may match TRBD1 or TRBD2 (5 bases each). Between the trimmed V and J ends, which lost 1 base and 14 bases, there was a span of 15 bases. The germline V gene has CDR1 SQVTM and CDR2 ANQGSEA. This CDR3 is built from 12 residues. In DNA, the CDR3 is TGCAGCGTTGAAGTTTCGGGACCCAGTGAGTTCTTC. Protein product: CSVEVSGPSEFF.

This rearrangement joins TRBV6-4 to TRBJ2-1, with 8 bases lining up with TRBD2. The V segment lost 6 bases and the J segment 10 bases; nucleotides outside the gene matches: 14. CDR1 and CDR2 (germline): MRHNA, SNTAGT. CDR3 length equals 15 residues. The CDR3 reads CASSPGTRTPREQFF. CDR3 DNA: TGTGCCAGCAGCCCCGGGACTAGGACTCCCCGCGAGCAGTTCTTC.

This rearrangement joins TRBV28 to TRBJ1-2; D not certain. The V end was cut by 0 bases, the J end by 7 bases, with 9 bases between. CDR3 length: 13 residues. The germline gives CDR1 MDHEN, CDR2 SYDVKM. The CDR3 loop reads CASSLWDMGGYTF. Written as DNA, the CDR3 is TGTGCCAGCAGTTTATGGGATATGGGTGGCTACACCTTC.

This clonotype was seen at least ten times. The chain has TRBV20-1 and TRBJ2-5; D perhaps matches TRBD2 (5 bases). The CDR3 spans 14 residues. The V gene lost 2 bases and the J gene lost 1 base, with 11 bases spanning the gap. The germline gives CDR1 DFQATT, CDR2 SNEGSKA (reference sequence). The CDR3 is CSARMGDPQETQYF. CDR3 DNA: TGCAGTGCTAGAATGGGAGACCCCCAAGAGACCCAGTACTTC.

J is TRBJ2-3 and V is TRBV6-2 or TRBV6-3; D not resolved. In germline, CDR1 is MNHEY, CDR2 SVGEGT. V shed 0 bases and J shed 2 bases, with 15 bases lying between them. This CDR3 comprises 17 residues. CDR3 sequence (DNA): TGTGCCAGCAGTTACTCCGGAAGTGGTGGGTCCACAGATACGCAGTATTTT. Protein sequence: CASSYSGSGGSTDTQYF.

The chain couples TRBV5-1 to TRBJ1-4, with 9 bases aligning to TRBD1. Looked up from germline, CDR1 is SGHRS and CDR2 is YFSETQ. V lost 4 bases and J lost 8; bases outside the gene matches: 6. This CDR3 contains 14 residues. CDR3 residues: CASSAGQGREKLFF. The CDR3 DNA sequence: TGCGCCAGCAGCGCTGGACAGGGGAGGGAAAAACTGTTTTTT.

This clonotype was detected a few times. The chain couples TRBV7-2 to TRBJ1-6; D is uncertain. The germline gives CDR1 SGHTA, CDR2 FQGNSA. The CDR3 runs 15 residues. Trimming left V 9 bases short and J 4 bases short, with 16 bases between. DNA for the CDR3: TGTGCCAGTGTCAGGTCCCCCGGGTATAATTCACCCCTCCACTTT. This encodes CASVRSPGYNSPLHF.

This clonotype was picked up a small number of times. The V and J genes are TRBV4-1 and TRBJ1-2; 11 nucleotides agree with TRBD1. V trimming: 1 base; J trimming: 3 bases; junction bases outside the gene matches: 4. The CDR3 totals 16 residues. CDR1 and CDR2 from the germline V gene are MGHRA and YSYEKL. CDR3 nucleotides: TGCGCCAGCAGCCAAGCTGGGACAGGGGGGTACTATGGCTACACCTTC. Protein product: CASSQAGTGGYYGYTF.

This clonotype has a handful of counts. This sequence joins TRBV5-6 and TRBJ1-2, with D perhaps TRBD1 (5 bases). V was pared by 3 bases and J by 1 base, with 7 bases between. Germline V gene lookup returns CDR1 SGHDT and CDR2 YYEEEE. The CDR3 extends over 13 amino acids. CDR3 amino acids: CASSYGHNYGYTF. Here the CDR3 DNA reads TGTGCCAGCAGCTACGGACATAACTATGGCTACACCTTC.

The genes are TRBV19 and TRBJ2-3, with D possibly being TRBD1 or TRBD2 (5 bases each). Trimming took off 9 bases at V and 5 bases at J, with 21 bases between the two ends. The germline CDR1 and CDR2 sequences are LNHDA and SQIVND (reference sequence). The CDR3 length is 15 residues. CDR3 nucleotides: TGTGCCAGCGCCACTCCGGGACCTACTAGAGATACGCAGTATTTT. It yields the protein CASATPGPTRDTQYF.

This clonotype appeared many times. The CDR3 region is CASKLAGGGYNEQFF. DNA of the CDR3: TGTGCCAGCAAGCTAGCGGGAGGGGGTTACAATGAGCAGTTCTTC. The chain uses TRBV2 and TRBJ2-1; TRBD2 matches 12 bases. V lost 7 bases, J lost 4 bases, and 5 bases stayed unmatched. This CDR3 is built from 15 residues. CDR1 SNHLY and CDR2 FYNNEI come from the germline V gene. Full variable domain (missing parts from reference TRBV2 and TRBJ2-1): EPEVTQTPSHQVTQMGQEVILRCVPISNHLYFYWYRQILGQKVEFLVSFYNNEISEKSEIFDDQFSVERPDGSNFTLKIRSTKLEDSAMYFCASKLAGGGYNEQFFGPGTRLTVL.

This clonotype was picked up many times. The chain links TRBV7-8 to TRBJ1-6; maybe TRBD1 (6 bases). The CDR3 contains 13 residues. V was pared by 5 bases and J by 9 bases, with 11 bases between. Germline lookup yields CDR1 SGHVS and CDR2 FQNEAQ. The CDR3 nucleotides read TGTGCCAGCAGCAGTCAACAGGGTTCACCCCTCCACTTT. Protein product: CASSSQQGSPLHF.